This T cell receptor beta chain was recorded in a study of blood T cell repertoires in COVID-19. Study background: PBMCs, B-cell-depleted T cells, or T cells provided the cDNA or gDNA that made up the material.

Germline V gene data show CDR1 as SGHNT and CDR2 as YYREEE (reference sequence). Trimming cost V 0 bases and J 4 bases; bases outside gene matches: 5. This CDR3 is built from 16 residues. TCRdb keeps only in-frame clones here, not all; method: immunoSEQ multiplex PCR. The profile shows roughly 400,000 clones, 88% of them singletons. Cohorts were assigned according to the clinical history that participants reported. The origin of this receptor is a woman aged 40 to 50 with acute COVID-19. The chain employs TRBV5-4 and TRBJ2-1; 9 bases map to TRBD2. Sequencing was done on a sample of PBMCs or T cells enriched from blood (not recorded which). The CDR3 region has the DNA TGTGCCAGCAGCTTGGCCCCTAGCGGGATATACAATGAGCAGTTCTTC. It specifies CASSLAPSGIYNEQFF.